Shown below are 11 T cell receptor beta chains from a single sample sequenced in a study of T cell responses to AZD1222 COVID-19 vaccine. The protocol was immunoSEQ multiplex PCR, while the TCRdb copy is restricted to in-frame clones and leaves out a portion. The table includes roughly 140,000 clones, approximately 89% detected once. This material consisted of peripheral blood, taken on day 0 of AZD1222 vaccination. Every receptor here comes from an adult in good health.

With respect to this clone: The DNA is left out, because the CDR3 cannot be placed on it with certainty; the CDR3 is given as TCRdb lists it. The genes are TRBV4-3 and TRBJ1-2; the D call TRBD1 from the table was never checked on the DNA. The CDR3 totals 12 residues, both ends included. Germline CDR1 is LGHNA and CDR2 is YSLEER. This CDR3 reads CASSFGQGAITF.

The V gene is TRBV30, the J gene TRBJ1-6; D ambiguous. Germline V gives CDR1 GTSNPN, CDR2 SVGIG (reference sequence). The ends were cut back, 0 bases at V and 0 bases at J, with 6 bases in the middle. CDR3 size: 15 residues. CDR3: CAWSVSSSYNSPLHF. The CDR3 bases are TGTGCCTGGAGTGTAAGCAGCTCCTATAATTCACCCCTCCACTTT.

V is TRBV12-3 or TRBV12-4 and J is TRBJ1-1, with D uncertain. The CDR3 covers 13 residues. Trimming left V 5 bases short and J 4 bases short, with 11 bases between. This CDR3 is CASSLFDITEAFF. DNA for the CDR3: TGTGCCAGCAGTCTCTTTGACATCACTGAAGCTTTCTTT.

V and J are TRBV9 and TRBJ1-6; D remains ambiguous. Trimming shortened V by 0 bases and J by 8 bases, and 9 bases separated the two germline ends. The CDR3 loop spans 14 amino acids. Germline CDR1 SGDLS, CDR2 YYNGEE. The CDR3 sequence is CASSVGGDDSPLHF. CDR3 nucleotide sequence: TGTGCCAGCAGCGTAGGGGGTGACGATTCACCCCTCCACTTT.

The V gene is TRBV6-6, the J gene TRBJ1-1, with a weak D call TRBD1 (5 bases). Germline V lookup: CDR1 MNHNY, CDR2 SVGAGI (reference sequence). With 4 bases removed from V and 9 bases from J, the gap between germline ends came to 12 bases. The CDR3 contains 12 residues. The CDR3 DNA sequence: TGTGCCAGCAGTTGGCAGGGTAATCAAGCTTTCTTT. Amino acids: CASSWQGNQAFF.

The V gene is TRBV27, the J gene TRBJ1-2; D call uncertain. Trimming shortened V by 6 bases and J by 6 bases, and 17 bases separated the two germline ends. Germline CDR1 MNHEY, CDR2 SMNVEV (reference sequence). CDR3 size: 14 residues. The CDR3, as DNA: TGTGCCAGCAGAATAGGGATTGCCAACCATGGCTACACCTTC. Protein product: CASRIGIANHGYTF.

V is TRBV19 and J is TRBJ1-4; D not certain. The ends were cut back, 5 bases at V and 8 bases at J, with 9 bases in the middle. The CDR3 extends over 12 amino acids. Per the germline V gene, CDR1 is LNHDA and CDR2 is SQIVND (reference sequence). This CDR3 is CASSSDREKLFF. CDR3 sequence (DNA): TGTGCCAGTAGTTCGGATCGGGAAAAACTGTTTTTT.

The V and J genes are TRBV7-3 and TRBJ1-6; D gene uncertain. The CDR3 loop spans 14 amino acids. The V gene lost 5 bases and the J gene lost 9 bases, with 14 bases spanning the gap. CDR1 and CDR2 (germline): SGHTA, FQGTGA. This chain's CDR3 is CASSPPWSVSPLHF. CDR3 nucleotide sequence: TGTGCCAGCAGCCCCCCCTGGTCGGTTTCACCCCTCCACTTT.

This CDR3 reads CASSPSGGLGYTF. The CDR3 DNA follows: TGTGCCAGCAGCCCCTCAGGGGGACTCGGCTACACCTTC. The rearrangement uses TRBV7-3 and TRBJ1-2; 7 bases agree with TRBD1. V lost 5 bases, J lost 8 bases, and 8 bases stayed unmatched. CDR1 is SGHTA and CDR2 is FQGTGA in the germline V gene. The CDR3 consists of 13 residues.

The chain links TRBV28 to TRBJ1-1, with a tentative D call TRBD1 (5 bases). V dropped 6 bases and J dropped 1 base, with 15 bases sitting between them. This CDR3 is 15 amino acids long. The V gene's germline CDR1 is MDHEN and CDR2 SYDVKM. This chain's CDR3 is CASRIPGLQNTEAFF. The DNA for the CDR3 is TGTGCCAGCAGGATCCCGGGACTCCAGAACACTGAAGCTTTCTTT.

The chain employs TRBV15 and TRBJ1-2; 8 nucleotides agree with TRBD1. This CDR3 contains 14 residues. Germline CDR1 reads LNHNV; CDR2 reads YYDKDF (reference sequence). V shed 5 bases, J shed 8 bases, and the junction held 10 bases outside the gene matches. CDR3 DNA sequence: TGTGCCACCAGCGGGTCGACAGGGGACGTGGGCTACACCTTC. It codes for CATSGSTGDVGYTF.